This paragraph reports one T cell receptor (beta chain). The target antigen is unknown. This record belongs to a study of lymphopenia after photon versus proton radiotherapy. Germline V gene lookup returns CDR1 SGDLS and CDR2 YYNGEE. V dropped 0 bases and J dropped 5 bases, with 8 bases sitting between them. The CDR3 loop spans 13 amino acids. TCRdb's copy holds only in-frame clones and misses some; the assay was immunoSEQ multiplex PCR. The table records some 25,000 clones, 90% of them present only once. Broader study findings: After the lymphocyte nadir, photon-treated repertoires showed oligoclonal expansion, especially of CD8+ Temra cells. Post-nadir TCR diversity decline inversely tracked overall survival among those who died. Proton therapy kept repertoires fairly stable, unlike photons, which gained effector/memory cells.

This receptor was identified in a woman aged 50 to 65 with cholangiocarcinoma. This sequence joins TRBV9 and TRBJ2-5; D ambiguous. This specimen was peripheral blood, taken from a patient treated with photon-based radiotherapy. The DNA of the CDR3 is TGTGCCAGCAGCGTAGGCGCCATGGAGACCCAGTACTTC. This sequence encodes CASSVGAMETQYF.